The T cell receptor (beta chain) described here comes from a study of cytomegalovirus exposure and HLA in healthy donors. General study results and limits: In a later analysis, productive TCRs from donors in an Asian-associated ancestry cluster reportedly carried fewer N-insertions than the cohort mean.

As to this clone: What it recognizes is unknown.

This CDR3 contains 17 residues. Germline CDR1 is SGHVS and CDR2 is FQNEAQ. PCR used 60 Vbeta primers and 13 Jbeta primers. Profiling relied on immunoSEQ multiplex PCR, and the TCRdb table lists in-frame clones only, not all of them. The profile shows about 190,000 clones, about 84% of them singletons. The sequencing sample was made of PBMCs. The chain links TRBV7-8 to TRBJ2-5; 8 bases match TRBD2. The last part of the DNA fits TRBJ2-7 better; the J call may be wrong. This sequence originates from a man in his fifties in good health and CMV-seronegative. The CDR3 loop is CASSFRSGGLSSYEQYF. In DNA form, the CDR3 reads TGTGCCAGCAGCTTTCGGAGCGGGGGCTTATCCTCCTACGAGCAGTACTTC.